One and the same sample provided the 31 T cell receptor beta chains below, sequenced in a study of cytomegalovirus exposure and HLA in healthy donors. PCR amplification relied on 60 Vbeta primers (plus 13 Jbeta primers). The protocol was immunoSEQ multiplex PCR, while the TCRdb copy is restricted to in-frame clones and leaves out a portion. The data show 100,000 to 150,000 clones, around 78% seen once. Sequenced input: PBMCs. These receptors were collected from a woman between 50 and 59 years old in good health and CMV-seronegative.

The CDR3 is CASSGTLSTDTQYF. Written as DNA, the CDR3 is TGTGCCAGCAGTGGGACACTTAGCACAGATACGCAGTATTTT. The gene calls are TRBV7-9 and TRBJ2-3; the D gene is possibly TRBD1 (6 bases). Germline V lookup: CDR1 SEHNR, CDR2 FQNEAQ (reference sequence). Between the trimmed V and J ends, which lost 6 bases and 0 bases, there was a span of 10 bases. The CDR3 has 14 amino acids.

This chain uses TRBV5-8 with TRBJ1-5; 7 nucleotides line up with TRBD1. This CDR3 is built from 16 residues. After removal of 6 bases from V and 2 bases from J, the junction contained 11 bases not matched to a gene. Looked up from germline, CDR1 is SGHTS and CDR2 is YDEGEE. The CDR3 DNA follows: TGTGCCAGCACCCCGGGGCAGGGGGTTGGCAATCAGCCCCAGCATTTT. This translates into CASTPGQGVGNQPQHF.

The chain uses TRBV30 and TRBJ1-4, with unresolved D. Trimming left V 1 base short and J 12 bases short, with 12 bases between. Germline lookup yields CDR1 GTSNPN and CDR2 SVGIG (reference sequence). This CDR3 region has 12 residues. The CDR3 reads CAWSDPGSQLFF. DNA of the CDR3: TGTGCCTGGAGTGACCCCGGGTCCCAACTGTTTTTT.

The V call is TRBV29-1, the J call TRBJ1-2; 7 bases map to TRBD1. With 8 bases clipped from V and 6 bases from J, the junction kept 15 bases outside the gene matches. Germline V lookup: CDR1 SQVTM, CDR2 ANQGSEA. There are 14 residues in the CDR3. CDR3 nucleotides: TGCAGCTTCGTCTCGGGGGCAGGGGGAAATGGCTACACCTTC. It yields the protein CSFVSGAGGNGYTF.

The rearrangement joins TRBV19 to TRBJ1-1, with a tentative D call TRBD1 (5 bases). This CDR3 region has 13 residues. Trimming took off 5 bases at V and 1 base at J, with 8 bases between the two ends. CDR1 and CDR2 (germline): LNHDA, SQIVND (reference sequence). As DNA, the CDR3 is TGTGCCAGTAGTGCAGACAGGAACACTGAAGCTTTCTTT. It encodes CASSADRNTEAFF.

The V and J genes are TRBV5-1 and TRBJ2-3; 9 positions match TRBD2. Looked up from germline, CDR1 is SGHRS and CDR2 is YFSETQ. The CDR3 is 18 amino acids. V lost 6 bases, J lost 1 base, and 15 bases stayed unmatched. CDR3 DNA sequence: TGCGCCAGCAAGCTCGCCCTAGCGGGATTGGGTGGCACAGATACGCAGTATTTT. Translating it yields CASKLALAGLGGTDTQYF.

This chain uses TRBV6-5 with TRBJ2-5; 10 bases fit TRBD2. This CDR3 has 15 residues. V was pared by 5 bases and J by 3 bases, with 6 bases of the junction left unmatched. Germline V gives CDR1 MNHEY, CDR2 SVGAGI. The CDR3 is CASSRGTSGEETQYF. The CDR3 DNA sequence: TGTGCCAGCAGTAGAGGAACTAGCGGGGAAGAGACCCAGTACTTC.

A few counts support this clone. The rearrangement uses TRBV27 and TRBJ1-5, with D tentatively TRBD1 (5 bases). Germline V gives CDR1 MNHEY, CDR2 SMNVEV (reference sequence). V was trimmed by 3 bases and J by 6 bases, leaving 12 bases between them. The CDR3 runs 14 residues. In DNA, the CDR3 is TGTGCCAGCAGTTTGGCAGGAAGGGGTCAGCCCCAGCATTTT. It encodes CASSLAGRGQPQHF.

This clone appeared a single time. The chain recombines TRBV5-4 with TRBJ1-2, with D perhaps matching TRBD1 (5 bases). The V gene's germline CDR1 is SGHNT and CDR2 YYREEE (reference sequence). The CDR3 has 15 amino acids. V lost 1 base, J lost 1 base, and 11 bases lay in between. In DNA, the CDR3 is TGTGCCAGCAGCTTGAGTCAGGGAAGTAACTATGGCTACACCTTC. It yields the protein CASSLSQGSNYGYTF.

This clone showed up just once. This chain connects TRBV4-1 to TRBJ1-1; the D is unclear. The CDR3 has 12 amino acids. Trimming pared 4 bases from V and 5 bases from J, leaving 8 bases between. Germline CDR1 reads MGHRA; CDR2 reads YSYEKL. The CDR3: CASSPTQTEAFF. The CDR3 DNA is TGCGCCAGCAGCCCCACCCAGACTGAAGCTTTCTTT.

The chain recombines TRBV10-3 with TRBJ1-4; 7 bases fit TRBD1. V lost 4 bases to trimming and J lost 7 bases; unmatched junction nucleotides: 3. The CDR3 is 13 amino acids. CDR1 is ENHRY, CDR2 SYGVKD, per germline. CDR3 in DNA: TGTGCCATCAGTGGAGGGGGCGGTGAAAAACTGTTTTTT. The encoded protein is CAISGGGGEKLFF.

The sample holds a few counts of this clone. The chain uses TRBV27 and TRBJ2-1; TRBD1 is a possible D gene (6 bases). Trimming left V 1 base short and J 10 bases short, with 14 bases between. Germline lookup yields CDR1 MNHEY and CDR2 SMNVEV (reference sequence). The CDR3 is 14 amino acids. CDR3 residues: CASSLFPLTGEQFF. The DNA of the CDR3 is TGTGCCAGCAGTTTATTCCCCCTCACAGGGGAGCAGTTCTTC.

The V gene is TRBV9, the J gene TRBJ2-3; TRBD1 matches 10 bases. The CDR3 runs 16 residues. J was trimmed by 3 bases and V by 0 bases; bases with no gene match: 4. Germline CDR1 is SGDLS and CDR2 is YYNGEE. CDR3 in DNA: TGTGCCAGCAGCGTAGAGAGGACAGGGGGGACAGATACGCAGTATTTT. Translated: CASSVERTGGTDTQYF.

The CDR3 region is CAISELEVATEAFF. The DNA of the CDR3 is TGTGCCATCAGTGAGTTGGAGGTGGCCACTGAAGCTTTCTTT. The genes are TRBV10-3 and TRBJ1-1; D gene ambiguous. This CDR3 is 14 amino acids long. Germline assignment: CDR1 ENHRY and CDR2 SYGVKD. V shed 1 base and J shed 4 bases, with 10 bases lying between them.

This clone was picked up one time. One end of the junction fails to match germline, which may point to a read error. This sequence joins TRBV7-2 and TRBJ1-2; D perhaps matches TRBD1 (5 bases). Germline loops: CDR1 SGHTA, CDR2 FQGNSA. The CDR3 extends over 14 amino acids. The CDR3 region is CASSHGGANYGYPF. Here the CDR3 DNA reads TGTGCCAGCAGCCACGGAGGGGCTAACTATGGCTACCCCTTC.

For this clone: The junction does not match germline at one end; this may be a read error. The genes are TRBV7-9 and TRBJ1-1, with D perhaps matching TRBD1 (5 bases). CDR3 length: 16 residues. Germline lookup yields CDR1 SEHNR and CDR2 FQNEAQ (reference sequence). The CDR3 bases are TGTTCCAGCAGCTTAGGAAAGGGGTTAGTGCACACTGAAGCTTTCTTT. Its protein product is CSSSLGKGLVHTEAFF.

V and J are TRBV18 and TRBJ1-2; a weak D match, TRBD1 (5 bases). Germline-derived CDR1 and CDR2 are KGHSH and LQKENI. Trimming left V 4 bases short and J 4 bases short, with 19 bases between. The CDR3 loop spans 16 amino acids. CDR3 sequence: CASSLQPSPGGYGYTF. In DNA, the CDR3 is TGTGCCAGCTCACTACAACCATCTCCCGGGGGCTATGGCTACACCTTC.

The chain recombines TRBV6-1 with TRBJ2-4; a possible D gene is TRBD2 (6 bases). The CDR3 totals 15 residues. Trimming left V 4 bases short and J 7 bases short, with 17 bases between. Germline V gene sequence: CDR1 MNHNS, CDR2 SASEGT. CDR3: CASSARLDAGNIQYF. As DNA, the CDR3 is TGTGCCAGCAGTGCTCGACTAGACGCAGGGAACATTCAGTACTTC.

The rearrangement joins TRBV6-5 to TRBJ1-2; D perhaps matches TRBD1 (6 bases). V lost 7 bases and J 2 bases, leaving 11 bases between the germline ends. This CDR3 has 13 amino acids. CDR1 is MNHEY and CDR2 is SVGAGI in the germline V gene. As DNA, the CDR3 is TGTGCCAGCACCTTGGACAGAAACTATGGCTACACCTTC. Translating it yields CASTLDRNYGYTF.

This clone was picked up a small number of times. CDR3 bases: TGTGCCAGCAGTGCGACAGGGGCGGCACAGCCCCAGCATTTT. Translated: CASSATGAAQPQHF. The chain recombines TRBV6-1 with TRBJ1-5, with 8 bases fitting TRBD1. The CDR3 totals 14 residues. Germline V gene lookup returns CDR1 MNHNS and CDR2 SASEGT. V was clipped by 4 bases and J by 7 bases; unmatched bases: 6.

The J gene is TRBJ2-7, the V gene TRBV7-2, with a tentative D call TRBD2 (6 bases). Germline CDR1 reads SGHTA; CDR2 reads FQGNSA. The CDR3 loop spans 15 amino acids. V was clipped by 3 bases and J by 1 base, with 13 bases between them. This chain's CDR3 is CASSFKNLASYEQYF. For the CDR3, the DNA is TGTGCCAGCAGCTTTAAAAATCTAGCGTCCTACGAGCAGTACTTC.

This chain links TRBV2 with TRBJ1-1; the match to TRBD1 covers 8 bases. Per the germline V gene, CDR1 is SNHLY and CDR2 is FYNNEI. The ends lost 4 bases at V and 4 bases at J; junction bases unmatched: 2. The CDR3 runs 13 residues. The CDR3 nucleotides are TGTGCCAGCAGTGCAGACAGGGGCACTGAAGCTTTCTTT. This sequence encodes CASSADRGTEAFF.

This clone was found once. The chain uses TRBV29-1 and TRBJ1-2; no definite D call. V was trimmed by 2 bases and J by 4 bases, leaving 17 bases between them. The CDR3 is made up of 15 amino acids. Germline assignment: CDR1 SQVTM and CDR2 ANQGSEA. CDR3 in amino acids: CSVEPGGLLFYGYTF. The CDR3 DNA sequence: TGCAGCGTTGAACCGGGAGGGCTGTTGTTCTATGGCTACACCTTC.

The CDR3 coding sequence is TGTGCCAGCAGCGAGGGTGACGGCTACTATGGCTACACCTTC. Amino acids: CASSEGDGYYGYTF. This chain joins TRBV7-3 and TRBJ1-2; D not certain. The length of the CDR3 is 14 residues. CDR1 is SGHTA and CDR2 is FQGTGA in the germline V gene. Trimming took 5 bases from V and 3 from J, leaving 13 bases between them.

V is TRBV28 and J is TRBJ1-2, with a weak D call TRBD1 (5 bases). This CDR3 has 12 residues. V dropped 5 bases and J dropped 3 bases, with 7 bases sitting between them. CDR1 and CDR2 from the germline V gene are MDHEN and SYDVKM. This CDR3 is CASSAGYYGYTF. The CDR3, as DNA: TGTGCCAGCAGTGCAGGGTACTATGGCTACACCTTC.

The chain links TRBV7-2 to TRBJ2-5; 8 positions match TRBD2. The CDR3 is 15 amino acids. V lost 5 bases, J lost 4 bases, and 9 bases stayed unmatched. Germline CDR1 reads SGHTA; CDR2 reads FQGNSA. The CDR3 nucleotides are TGTGCCAGCAGCCTTAGACTAGCGTATGGAGAGACCCAGTACTTC. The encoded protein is CASSLRLAYGETQYF.

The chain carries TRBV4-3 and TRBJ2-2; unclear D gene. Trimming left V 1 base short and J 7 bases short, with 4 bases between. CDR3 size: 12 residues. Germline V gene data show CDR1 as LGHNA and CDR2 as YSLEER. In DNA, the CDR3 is TGCGCCAGCAGCCAAGGCGTCGGGGAGCTGTTTTTT. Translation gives CASSQGVGELFF.

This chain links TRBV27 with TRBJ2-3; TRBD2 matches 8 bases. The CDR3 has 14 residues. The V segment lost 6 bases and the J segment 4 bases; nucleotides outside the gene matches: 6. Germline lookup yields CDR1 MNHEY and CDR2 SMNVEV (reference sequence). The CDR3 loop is CASRRAGDPDTQYF. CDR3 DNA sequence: TGTGCCAGCAGGCGAGCGGGAGATCCAGATACGCAGTATTTT.

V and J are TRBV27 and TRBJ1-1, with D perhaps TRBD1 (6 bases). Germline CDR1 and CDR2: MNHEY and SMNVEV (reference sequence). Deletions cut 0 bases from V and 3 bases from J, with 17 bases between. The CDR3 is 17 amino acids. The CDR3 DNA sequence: TGTGCCAGCAGTTTATCGGGACATCCTTCGATTTACACTGAAGCTTTCTTT. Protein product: CASSLSGHPSIYTEAFF.

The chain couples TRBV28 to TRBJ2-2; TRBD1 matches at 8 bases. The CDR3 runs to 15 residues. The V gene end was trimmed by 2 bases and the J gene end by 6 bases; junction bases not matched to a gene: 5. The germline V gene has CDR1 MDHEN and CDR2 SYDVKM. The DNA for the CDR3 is TGTGCCAGCAGTTTAGGGGACAGGAATGCCGGGGAGCTGTTTTTT. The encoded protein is CASSLGDRNAGELFF.

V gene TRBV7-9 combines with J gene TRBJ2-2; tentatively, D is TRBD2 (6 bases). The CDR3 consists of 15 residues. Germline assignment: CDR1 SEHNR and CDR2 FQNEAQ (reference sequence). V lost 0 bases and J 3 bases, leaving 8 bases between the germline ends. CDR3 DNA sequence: TGTGCCAGCAGCTTAGCGGAGGGGTACACCGGGGAGCTGTTTTTT. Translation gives CASSLAEGYTGELFF.